This T cell receptor beta chain was obtained from a study of spatial heterogeneity in lung cancer. Individual TCR cDNA molecules each bore their own unique molecular identifier. MiXCR, applied by TCRdb to the 5' RACE reads, yields one record per CDR3 protein. This table holds about 22,000 distinct CDR3 sequences, less than 6% found once. Time point specified: sample taken at primary tumor resection. The input material, whole RNA from tumor, nontumor lung or frozen PBMC, was sequenced unsorted. Between the trimmed V and J ends, which lost 4 bases and 1 base, there was a span of 11 bases. Germline CDR1 and CDR2: MGHDK and SYGVNS. There are 15 residues in the CDR3. This clonotype was observed many times.

This sequence originates from a male donor with early-stage non-small cell lung cancer. Sequenced here: PBMCs, sampled at surgery. The V call is TRBV25-1, the J call TRBJ2-1; possibly TRBD1 for D (6 bases). The CDR3 bases are TGTGCCAGCAGTGGGGCAGGGGCTTCCTACAATGAGCAGTTCTTC. Protein: CASSGAGASYNEQFF. The variable domain in full, with the rest retrieved from reference TRBV25-1 and TRBJ2-1, is EADIYQTPRYLVIGTGKKITLECSQTMGHDKMYWYQQDPGMELHLIHYSYGVNSTEKGDLSSESTVSRIRTEHFPLTLESARPSHTSQYLCASSGAGASYNEQFFGPGTRLTVL.